This T cell receptor beta chain appears in the sequencing data of a study of OX40 agonist ivuxolimab in advanced cancers. Profiling relied on immunoSEQ multiplex PCR, and the TCRdb table lists in-frame clones only, not all of them. Of some 80,000 clones in the sample, 94% are singletons; the top ten hold 20%. The germline CDR1 and CDR2 sequences are MNHEY and SVGAGI. The CDR3 sequence is 16 residues long. V trimming: 2 bases; J trimming: 3 bases; junction bases outside the gene matches: 9. The sequenced sample was CD4+ or CD8+ T cells sorted from blood, obtained in a trial of the OX40 agonist ivuxolimab. This clonotype was sampled from an adult with an advanced solid tumor such as melanoma, head and neck, liver or kidney cancer. The chain is built from TRBV6-5 and TRBJ2-5, with 7 nucleotides matching TRBD2. CDR3 nucleotide sequence: TGTGCCAGCAGTTACAAGATCGGGAGGAGGAAAGAGACCCAGTACTTC. This translates into CASSYKIGRRKETQYF.